These 20 T cell receptor beta chains came from one sample sequenced in a study of patients and donors after allogeneic stem cell transplantation. TCRdb ran MiXCR on the RT-PCR reads and lists one entry per CDR3 protein. Of about 70,000 distinct CDR3 sequences listed, roughly 29% are singletons. Sequenced: blood, either unsorted or a sorted T cell fraction (not recorded which). These receptors came from a human donor who was either an allogeneic HSCT recipient or a stem cell or donor lymphocyte infusion donor (not recorded which). It is not recorded whose cells these are; they may come from a transplant donor.

This clonotype was observed many times. The rearrangement links TRBV12-3 or TRBV12-4 to TRBJ2-1; D is ambiguous. The V end was cut by 8 bases, the J end by 3 bases, with 5 bases between. The CDR3 is made up of 11 amino acids. CDR3 region: CASEFYNEQFF. CDR3 coding DNA: TGTGCCAGCGAGTTCTACAATGAGCAGTTCTTC.

This clonotype was seen a handful of times. The CDR3 region is CASIPGGGRYNEQFF. The CDR3 coding sequence is TGTGCCAGCATCCCTGGCGGGGGGCGTTACAATGAGCAGTTCTTC. This chain connects TRBV27 to TRBJ2-1; 8 nucleotides align to TRBD2. V trimming: 7 bases; J trimming: 4 bases; junction bases outside the gene matches: 9. Per the germline V gene, CDR1 is MNHEY and CDR2 is SMNVEV (reference sequence). The CDR3 spans 15 residues.

This clonotype was recorded a few times. The chain couples TRBV5-4 to TRBJ2-5; D is undetermined. This CDR3 spans 14 amino acids. CDR1 and CDR2 from the germline V gene are SGHNT and YYREEE (reference sequence). V shed 1 base and J shed 1 base, with 8 bases lying between them. The chain's CDR3 is CASSLSPRQETQYF. The CDR3 DNA reads as TGTGCCAGCAGCTTGTCTCCCCGCCAAGAGACCCAGTACTTC.

V usage is TRBV9 and J usage is TRBJ1-1; no reliable D call. This CDR3 spans 14 amino acids. The germline CDR1 and CDR2 sequences are SGDLS and YYNGEE. V lost 4 bases and J lost 1, with 11 bases in between. The CDR3 DNA reads as TGTGCCAGCAGCCCCTCCAGCCGGAACACTGAAGCTTTCTTT. It specifies CASSPSSRNTEAFF.

In its sample, this clonotype was seen a few times. This chain joins TRBV10-3 and TRBJ2-5, with 11 bases identical to TRBD2. The germline V gene has CDR1 ENHRY and CDR2 SYGVKD. The CDR3 extends over 13 amino acids. The V segment lost 10 bases and the J segment 2 bases; nucleotides outside the gene matches: 3. The CDR3 sequence is CATLAGGQETQYF. The CDR3 DNA reads as TGTGCCACTTTAGCGGGGGGGCAAGAGACCCAGTACTTC.

The chain combines TRBV29-1 with TRBJ1-3; D is uncertain. The CDR3 totals 14 residues. Trimming shortened V by 0 bases and J by 4 bases, and 10 bases separated the two germline ends. Per germline, CDR1 SQVTM and CDR2 ANQGSEA. The CDR3 loop reads CSVEDPLFGNTIYF. CDR3 DNA sequence: TGCAGCGTTGAAGATCCCCTCTTCGGAAACACCATATATTTT.

The chain uses TRBV7-2 and TRBJ2-5, with D unresolved. The V gene lost 5 bases and the J gene lost 1 base, with 2 bases spanning the gap. The CDR3 has 11 residues. The germline gives CDR1 SGHTA, CDR2 FQGNSA. The CDR3 is CASSPQETQYF. The CDR3 DNA reads TGTGCCAGCAGCCCCCAAGAGACCCAGTACTTC.

Only a few counts were recorded for this clonotype. V gene TRBV6-2 or TRBV6-3 combines with J gene TRBJ2-5; perhaps TRBD1 as D (5 bases). Germline V gene sequence: CDR1 MNHEY, CDR2 SVGEGT. The CDR3 totals 15 residues. Between the trimmed V and J ends, which lost 5 bases and 2 bases, there was a span of 15 bases. In DNA form, the CDR3 reads TGTGCCAGCAGTCACATAAGGACACTACAAGAGACCCAGTACTTC. Translation gives CASSHIRTLQETQYF.

The chain has TRBV5-1 and TRBJ2-1; TRBD1 matches at 9 bases. The CDR3 is 16 amino acids. Germline lookup yields CDR1 SGHRS and CDR2 YFSETQ. Unmatched junction bases numbered 5, after V lost 4 bases and J lost 0 bases. The CDR3 sequence is CASSPGQGTSYNEQFF. CDR3 nucleotide sequence: TGCGCCAGCAGCCCAGGACAGGGGACCTCCTACAATGAGCAGTTCTTC.

This clonotype was counted a few times. The chain is built from TRBV20-1 and TRBJ1-4; D is possibly TRBD1 (5 bases). Germline CDR1 is DFQATT and CDR2 is SNEGSKA (reference sequence). Trimming pared 1 base from V and 4 bases from J, leaving 13 bases between. CDR3 length equals 15 residues. Here the CDR3 reads CSARGLRGDNEKLFF. The CDR3 DNA is TGCAGTGCTAGAGGGCTTCGGGGGGATAATGAAAAACTGTTTTTT.

A few counts support this clonotype. The chain combines TRBV5-1 with TRBJ2-2; no clear D. CDR3 length equals 14 residues. Trimming removed 4 bases from V and 2 bases from J, with 9 bases in between. Germline V gene sequence: CDR1 SGHRS, CDR2 YFSETQ. CDR3 region: CASSPGLNTGELFF. The CDR3 coding sequence is TGCGCCAGCAGCCCCGGCCTCAACACCGGGGAGCTGTTTTTT.

J is TRBJ2-1 and V is TRBV7-2, with TRBD2 identical over 12 bases. V gave up 2 bases and J gave up 6 bases; unmatched junction bases: 8. The CDR3 consists of 17 residues. Per germline, CDR1 SGHTA and CDR2 FQGNSA. The CDR3 reads CASSLRSGLAGFNEQFF. CDR3 DNA sequence: TGTGCCAGCAGCTTAAGAAGCGGACTAGCGGGATTCAATGAGCAGTTCTTC.

The chain has TRBV5-1 and TRBJ2-2; 9 bases align to TRBD2. The J segment lost 1 base and the V segment lost 0 bases, leaving 4 bases of the junction unmatched. CDR3 length: 17 residues. From germline, CDR1 is SGHRS and CDR2 YFSETQ. CDR3 region: CASSLVLAGLNTGELFF. Here the CDR3 DNA reads TGCGCCAGCAGCTTGGTTCTAGCGGGGCTGAACACCGGGGAGCTGTTTTTT. Full variable domain (missing parts from reference TRBV5-1 and TRBJ2-2): KAGVTQTPRYLIKTRGQQVTLSCSPISGHRSVSWYQQTPGQGLQFLFEYFSETQRNKGNFPGRFSGRQFSNSRSEMNVSTLELGDSALYLCASSLVLAGLNTGELFFGEGSRLTVL.

The chain is built from TRBV7-9 and TRBJ2-1, with 9 positions matching TRBD1. The junction had 9 bases not matched to a gene; V was cut back by 4 bases and J by 5 bases. Germline loops: CDR1 SEHNR, CDR2 FQNEAQ (reference sequence). The CDR3 runs 16 residues. CDR3 protein: CASSWPPGQGNNEQFF. The DNA for the CDR3 is TGTGCCAGCAGCTGGCCTCCGGGACAGGGAAACAATGAGCAGTTCTTC.

The chain combines TRBV12-3 or TRBV12-4 with TRBJ1-5; D ambiguous. V gave up 7 bases and J gave up 0 bases, with 4 bases separating them. The CDR3 contains 12 residues. CDR3 bases: TGTGCCAGCACCGATAGCAATCAGCCCCAGCATTTT. This gives the protein CASTDSNQPQHF.

This clonotype was seen at least ten times. The genes are TRBV3-1 and TRBJ2-7, with 13 bases lining up with TRBD2. Unmatched junction bases numbered 11, after V lost 0 bases and J lost 3 bases. Germline CDR1 and CDR2: LGHDT and YNNKEL (reference sequence). The CDR3 loop spans 19 amino acids. The CDR3 nucleotides are TGTGCCAGCAGCCAAGACCCGGGACTAGCGGGGACACGCCTCTACGAGCAGTACTTC. This gives the protein CASSQDPGLAGTRLYEQYF.

The V gene is TRBV3-1, the J gene TRBJ2-1; TRBD1 agrees at 9 bases. After removal of 3 bases from V and 8 bases from J, the junction contained 8 bases not matched to a gene. Germline V gene lookup returns CDR1 LGHDT and CDR2 YNNKEL (reference sequence). This CDR3 is built from 15 residues. The CDR3 sequence: CASSHAGTGLDEQFF. CDR3 bases: TGTGCCAGCAGCCATGCCGGGACAGGGCTGGATGAGCAGTTCTTC.

This clonotype occurred a few times. This chain connects TRBV7-9 to TRBJ1-5, with D tentatively TRBD1 (5 bases). CDR3 size: 15 residues. Germline V gene data show CDR1 as SEHNR and CDR2 as FQNEAQ (reference sequence). V was pared by 5 bases and J by 4 bases, with 15 bases between. The CDR3 bases are TGTGCCAGCAGCGCCCCCGGGACCGATAATCAGCCCCAGCATTTT. Amino acids: CASSAPGTDNQPQHF. The full variable domain, in which reference TRBV7-9 and TRBJ1-5 provide the parts outside the CDR3, is DTGVSQNPRHKITKRGQNVTFRCDPISEHNRLYWYRQTLGQGPEFLTYFQNEAQLEKSRLLSDRFSAERPKGSFSTLEIQRTEQGDSAMYLCASSAPGTDNQPQHFGDGTRLSIL.

The V gene is TRBV21-1, the J gene TRBJ2-7; TRBD2 was called by the table and not checked on the DNA. TRBV21-1 is given as a pseudogene. CDR3 size: 17 residues. This chain's CDR3 is CASSLKAGTSGSYEQYF. In DNA form, the CDR3 reads TGTGCCAGCAGCCTAAAGGCCGGGACTAGCGGTTCCTACGAGCAGTACTTC.

This clonotype was observed at least ten times. The CDR3 DNA reads as TGCAGCGTTCTCCCCGGGGCAGGGAGATTACGGGGCTACACCTTC. This encodes CSVLPGAGRLRGYTF. The chain employs TRBV29-1 and TRBJ1-2, with D possibly being TRBD1 (5 bases). Trimming cost V 5 bases and J 8 bases, with 24 bases left between them. This CDR3 spans 15 amino acids. Germline V CDR1 and CDR2: SQVTM, ANQGSEA.